The 27 T cell receptor beta chains reported below all come from one sample, sequenced in a study of control samples from healthy donors and cancer patients. The protocol was immunoSEQ multiplex PCR, while the TCRdb copy is restricted to in-frame clones and leaves out a portion. The sample records some 95,000 clones, over 60% being singletons. Material for sequencing was blood. The receptors stem from a woman in her twenties or thirties in good health.

This clone has only one observation. The J gene is TRBJ1-1, the V gene TRBV7-9; D possibly corresponds to TRBD1 (5 bases). Germline CDR1 and CDR2: SEHNR and FQNEAQ (reference sequence). CDR3 length equals 16 residues. V was pared by 1 base and J by 4 bases, with 16 bases between. The CDR3 here is CASSLVPPGSGTEAFF. The CDR3 DNA reads as TGTGCCAGCAGCTTAGTACCCCCAGGGAGTGGCACTGAAGCTTTCTTT.

The CDR3 protein is CASSLGQRSSYNSPLHF. The CDR3 DNA reads TGTGCCAGCAGCTTGGGACAGCGGAGCTCCTATAATTCACCCCTCCACTTT. V and J are TRBV14 and TRBJ1-6; 7 bases are shared with TRBD1. Germline CDR1 and CDR2: SGHDN and FVKESK. V lost 5 bases and J lost 0; bases outside the gene matches: 7. This CDR3 comprises 17 residues.

This clone was counted once. The gene calls are TRBV20-1 and TRBJ2-2, with 9 bases that match TRBD1. After removal of 4 bases from V and 12 bases from J, the junction contained 3 bases not matched to a gene. This CDR3 comprises 11 residues. Germline CDR1 reads DFQATT; CDR2 reads SNEGSKA (reference sequence). Here the CDR3 reads CSATDRGKLFF. The CDR3 DNA sequence: TGCAGTGCTACGGACAGGGGAAAGCTGTTTTTT.

This clone was seen a few times. This chain links TRBV29-1 with TRBJ2-7; no reliable D call. The CDR3 consists of 11 residues. Germline V gene data show CDR1 as SQVTM and CDR2 as ANQGSEA. V was trimmed by 7 bases and J by 4 bases, leaving 11 bases between them. CDR3 sequence (DNA): TGCAGCGCCGGCGAGCAATACGAGCAGTACTTC. Amino acids: CSAGEQYEQYF.

The chain carries TRBV5-1 and TRBJ2-1; no reliable D call. V lost 2 bases, J lost 8 bases, and 14 bases lay in between. The CDR3 is made up of 14 amino acids. Germline V gene lookup returns CDR1 SGHRS and CDR2 YFSETQ. The CDR3 spells CASSFGSTTDEQFF. In nucleotides, the CDR3 is TGCGCCAGCAGCTTCGGATCTACGACCGATGAGCAGTTCTTC.

V gene TRBV20-1 combines with J gene TRBJ2-1; possibly TRBD2 for D (6 bases). The CDR3 loop spans 10 amino acids. The germline V gene has CDR1 DFQATT and CDR2 SNEGSKA (reference sequence). V gave up 5 bases and J gave up 15 bases, with 14 bases separating them. As DNA, the CDR3 is TGCAGTGCTCAGACTAGTTCATTGTTCTTC. Residues: CSAQTSSLFF.

This chain joins TRBV6-5 and TRBJ1-1; no definite D call. This CDR3 comprises 13 residues. Germline V gene data show CDR1 as MNHEY and CDR2 as SVGAGI. Trimming took 6 bases from V and 3 from J, leaving 11 bases between them. The CDR3 here is CASSRYRDTEAFF. CDR3 bases: TGTGCCAGCAGCCGATACCGGGACACTGAAGCTTTCTTT.

V gene TRBV6-1 combines with J gene TRBJ1-2, with D possibly TRBD1 on 5 matching bases. Looked up from germline, CDR1 is MNHNS and CDR2 is SASEGT. This CDR3 spans 14 amino acids. Trimming removed 2 bases at V and 4 bases at J, with 11 bases between. DNA of the CDR3: TGTGCCAGCAGTGAATATCAGGGTACCTATGGCTACACCTTC. This codes for CASSEYQGTYGYTF.

The rearrangement links TRBV6-5 to TRBJ1-2, with no clear D. Germline values: CDR1 MNHEY, CDR2 SVGAGI. V lost 6 bases to trimming and J lost 8 bases, with 16 bases between them. The CDR3 has 13 residues. CDR3 region: CASSPDPTQGYTF. CDR3 nucleotide sequence: TGTGCCAGCAGCCCAGACCCCACCCAAGGCTACACCTTC.

This chain links TRBV5-6 with TRBJ1-1; D is possibly TRBD1 (5 bases). The germline V gene encodes CDR1 SGHDT and CDR2 YYEEEE. Trimming removed 0 bases at V and 1 base at J, with 10 bases between. This CDR3 region has 15 residues. CDR3 sequence: CASSLVRGTNTEAFF. CDR3 nucleotide sequence: TGTGCCAGCAGCTTGGTGCGGGGGACGAACACTGAAGCTTTCTTT.

This clone was found once. The DNA of the CDR3 is TGTGCCAGCACGATCCCCGGGACAGCTTACTATGGCTACACCTTC. It yields the protein CASTIPGTAYYGYTF. The chain has TRBV5-6 and TRBJ1-2, with 7 bases identical to TRBD1. CDR1 is SGHDT and CDR2 is YYEEEE in the germline V gene. The CDR3 is 15 amino acids. Trimming took 6 bases from V and 3 from J; bases not matched to a gene: 11.

This clone appeared once. V is TRBV5-1 and J is TRBJ1-2; 10 positions match TRBD1. CDR3 length: 15 residues. Germline V CDR1 and CDR2: SGHRS, YFSETQ. Losses at the gene ends were 4 bases for V and 4 bases for J; bases not matched to a gene: 7. DNA of the CDR3: TGCGCCAGCAGCGTAGACAGGGGGCAATTCTATGGCTACACCTTC. This encodes CASSVDRGQFYGYTF.

The chain is built from TRBV2 and TRBJ1-2; 9 nucleotides match TRBD1. CDR1 is SNHLY and CDR2 is FYNNEI in the germline V gene. The CDR3 covers 13 residues. The trim removed 4 bases at V and 11 bases at J, leaving 8 bases unmatched. The CDR3 here is CASSGGQGVLYTF. CDR3 in DNA: TGTGCCAGCAGTGGGGGACAGGGCGTACTTTACACCTTC.

The chain combines TRBV6-5 with TRBJ2-7, with D perhaps TRBD2 (5 bases). The V gene's germline CDR1 is MNHEY and CDR2 SVGAGI. CDR3 length: 15 residues. Trimming shortened V by 6 bases and J by 0 bases, and 15 bases separated the two germline ends. The CDR3 sequence: CASSHDYSLSYEQYF. The CDR3 DNA is TGTGCCAGCAGCCACGACTACAGCCTCTCCTACGAGCAGTACTTC.

Comment on this clone: Additional DNA sequences in this sample encode the identical CDR3. The chain has TRBV6-2 or TRBV6-3 and TRBJ2-2, with D tentatively TRBD2 (7 bases). The V end lost 0 bases, the J end lost 4 bases, and 9 bases lay between the germline ends. The CDR3 extends over 15 amino acids. In germline, CDR1 is MNHEY, CDR2 SVGEGT. The CDR3 loop is CASSYSGGATGELFF. The CDR3 DNA reads TGTGCCAGCAGTTACTCGGGGGGGGCCACCGGGGAGCTGTTTTTT.

The chain combines TRBV19 with TRBJ2-2; 9 nucleotides align to TRBD1. V lost 7 bases and J lost 6; bases outside the gene matches: 6. This CDR3 has 14 amino acids. Germline CDR1 is LNHDA and CDR2 is SQIVND (reference sequence). The CDR3 sequence is CASKNRGPPGELFF. DNA of the CDR3: TGTGCCAGTAAGAACAGGGGGCCTCCCGGGGAGCTGTTTTTT.

The chain is built from TRBV12-5 and TRBJ1-1; D might be TRBD1 (6 bases). V was shortened by 3 bases and J by 0 bases, with 11 bases between the two germline ends. This CDR3 spans 15 amino acids. Germline values: CDR1 LGHNT, CDR2 FRNRAP. CDR3 sequence: CASGFQGLMNTEAFF. CDR3 coding DNA: TGTGCTAGTGGTTTCCAGGGGTTGATGAACACTGAAGCTTTCTTT.

V and J are TRBV14 and TRBJ1-1, with unresolved D. Per the germline V gene, CDR1 is SGHDN and CDR2 is FVKESK. There are 15 residues in the CDR3. Trimming took 4 bases from V and 1 from J, leaving 13 bases between them. CDR3 DNA: TGTGCCAGCAGCCCCCGATGGCCGACGAACACTGAAGCTTTCTTT. This translates into CASSPRWPTNTEAFF.

The J gene is TRBJ2-5, the V gene TRBV27; D gene ambiguous. CDR3 size: 14 residues. Trimming took 3 bases from V and 3 from J, leaving 11 bases between them. Germline CDR1 MNHEY, CDR2 SMNVEV (reference sequence). The CDR3 nucleotides are TGTGCCAGCAGTTTTCTAGGGTTCGAAGAGACCCAGTACTTC. Protein sequence: CASSFLGFEETQYF.

The chain recombines TRBV19 with TRBJ2-5, with D unresolved. Trimming took off 5 bases at V and 2 bases at J, with 12 bases between the two ends. The CDR3 totals 14 residues. The germline CDR1 and CDR2 sequences are LNHDA and SQIVND (reference sequence). In DNA form, the CDR3 reads TGTGCCAGTAGTGGCCCCGGGCCGCAAGAGACCCAGTACTTC. Protein product: CASSGPGPQETQYF.

The V and J genes are TRBV19 and TRBJ1-2; 12 bases agree with TRBD1. V gave up 7 bases and J gave up 6 bases; unmatched junction bases: 9. Germline lookup yields CDR1 LNHDA and CDR2 SQIVND (reference sequence). The CDR3 loop spans 15 amino acids. CDR3 residues: CASKRQGQGAHGYTF. The CDR3 DNA is TGTGCCAGTAAGAGACAGGGACAGGGGGCCCATGGCTACACCTTC.

This chain connects TRBV6-2 or TRBV6-3 to TRBJ2-7; 7 bases fit TRBD2. The V and J ends lost 3 bases and 5 bases, in that order; junction bases with no gene match: 13. Looked up from germline, CDR1 is MNHEY and CDR2 is SVGEGT. The CDR3 contains 16 residues. CDR3 bases: TGTGCCAGCAGTTATCCCGCGGGCGGGGGTAACGACGAGCAGTACTTC. Translated, it gives CASSYPAGGGNDEQYF.

The J gene is TRBJ1-5, the V gene TRBV19, with a possible D match to TRBD1 (6 bases). The V and J ends lost 4 bases and 2 bases respectively, with 12 bases between them. Germline CDR1 LNHDA, CDR2 SQIVND (reference sequence). The CDR3 loop spans 15 amino acids. CDR3: CASSNSPGGNQPQHF. The CDR3, as DNA: TGTGCCAGTAGTAACTCTCCAGGGGGCAATCAGCCCCAGCATTTT.

This rearrangement joins TRBV10-3 to TRBJ1-2; no clear D gene. Germline lookup yields CDR1 ENHRY and CDR2 SYGVKD. Trimming removed 0 bases from V and 8 bases from J, with 7 bases in between. The CDR3 covers 12 residues. CDR3: CAISESIDGYTF. The CDR3 coding sequence is TGTGCCATCAGTGAGTCGATTGACGGCTACACCTTC.

The J gene is TRBJ1-5, the V gene TRBV2; weak D call: TRBD1 (5 bases). Germline CDR1 reads SNHLY; CDR2 reads FYNNEI. CDR3 length: 15 amino acids. V lost 2 bases and J 2 bases, leaving 10 bases between the germline ends. The CDR3: CASSELRVGNQPQHF. CDR3 bases: TGTGCCAGCAGTGAACTCAGGGTGGGCAATCAGCCCCAGCATTTT.

This sequence joins TRBV27 and TRBJ2-3; tentatively, D is TRBD2 (5 bases). V lost 5 bases and J 6 bases, leaving 15 bases between the germline ends. Germline V gives CDR1 MNHEY, CDR2 SMNVEV (reference sequence). The CDR3 consists of 14 residues. CDR3: CASSPTRASDTQYF. CDR3 DNA: TGTGCCAGCAGTCCCACGAGGGCAAGCGATACGCAGTATTTT.

The chain links TRBV5-1 to TRBJ2-6; D is undetermined. The V and J ends lost 5 bases and 0 bases respectively, with 12 bases between them. The CDR3 consists of 16 residues. Germline CDR1 and CDR2: SGHRS and YFSETQ. Here the CDR3 reads CASSSGGDSGANVLTF. CDR3 DNA sequence: TGCGCCAGCAGTAGTGGCGGTGACTCTGGGGCCAACGTCCTGACTTTC. Combining the CDR3 with reference TRBV5-1 and TRBJ2-6 gives the whole variable domain KAGVTQTPRYLIKTRGQQVTLSCSPISGHRSVSWYQQTPGQGLQFLFEYFSETQRNKGNFPGRFSGRQFSNSRSEMNVSTLELGDSALYLCASSSGGDSGANVLTFGAGSRLTVL.